The 5 T cell receptor beta chains below all came from one sample that was sequenced in a study of blood T cell repertoires in COVID-19. The repertoire was sequenced with immunoSEQ multiplex PCR; TCRdb's copy has only in-frame clones and lacks some. The repertoire holds about 240,000 clones, with around 86% as singletons. What was sequenced was peripheral blood. Receptors originate from a man aged 80 or over with acute or convalescent COVID-19.

The chain couples TRBV4-3 to TRBJ1-6; D not certain. Trimming cost V 6 bases and J 3 bases, with 12 bases left between them. Germline values: CDR1 LGHNA, CDR2 YSLEER. CDR3 length equals 15 residues. The CDR3: CASRKELIYNSPLHF. The CDR3 DNA is TGCGCCAGCAGAAAAGAACTAATCTATAATTCACCCCTCCACTTT.

The chain employs TRBV28 and TRBJ1-5; D is ambiguous. The germline CDR1 and CDR2 sequences are MDHEN and SYDVKM. V lost 3 bases and J lost 6, with 21 bases in between. The CDR3 is made up of 17 amino acids. The CDR3 region is CASSFPRSRGKGQPQHF. The CDR3 DNA reads TGTGCCAGCAGTTTCCCCAGATCGCGCGGGAAAGGTCAGCCCCAGCATTTT.

This chain uses TRBV19 with TRBJ2-2; TRBD1 aligns across 9 bases. V lost 3 bases and J lost 7; bases outside the gene matches: 3. The length of the CDR3 is 14 residues. The V gene's germline CDR1 is LNHDA and CDR2 SQIVND (reference sequence). The chain's CDR3 is CASSIGTGYGELFF. In DNA form, the CDR3 reads TGTGCCAGTAGTATCGGGACAGGGTACGGGGAGCTGTTTTTT.

This sequence joins TRBV15 and TRBJ1-6; D not certain. The CDR3 length is 14 residues. V was trimmed by 0 bases and J by 8 bases, leaving 8 bases between them. The V gene's germline CDR1 is LNHNV and CDR2 YYDKDF (reference sequence). The CDR3 reads CATSRDSVYSPLHF. CDR3 nucleotide sequence: TGTGCCACCAGCAGAGATAGCGTTTATTCACCCCTCCACTTT.

V gene TRBV7-9 combines with J gene TRBJ1-2; possible D gene TRBD1, 5 bases. Germline V gene sequence: CDR1 SEHNR, CDR2 FQNEAQ (reference sequence). Trimming removed 2 bases from V and 3 bases from J, with 13 bases in between. The CDR3 runs to 15 residues. The CDR3 spells CASSLWGSRDYGYTF. The CDR3 DNA reads as TGTGCCAGCAGCTTATGGGGCAGCCGGGACTATGGCTACACCTTC.